These T cell receptor beta chains were read from a single sample in a study of shared clonotypes between healthy human individuals. The data were produced by immunoSEQ multiplex PCR, yet TCRdb's version contains in-frame clones alone and is incomplete. The sample carries around 1.4 million clones, less than 99% recorded once. Sequencing input: naive CD4+ T cells sorted from blood. The receptors stem from a man aged 25 to 40 in good health. Both conserved end residues are part of each CDR3. A D gene is named only where the DNA matches it firmly. The size field is filled for only some rows; it gives once, few, many or a size class.

v_call: TRBV5-4; j_call: TRBJ2-7; d_call: NA; clone_size: once; cdr3_aa: CASSLRAGIHEQYF; cdr3_nt: TGTGCCAGCAGCCTGAGGGCAGGGATCCACGAGCAGTACTTC
v_call: TRBV9; j_call: TRBJ2-3; d_call: TRBD2; clone_size: NA; cdr3_aa: CASSPRLSGGTDTQYF; cdr3_nt: TGTGCCAGCAGCCCCCGACTCAGCGGGGGCACAGATACGCAGTATTTT
v_call: TRBV14; j_call: TRBJ1-1; d_call: TRBD1; clone_size: once; cdr3_aa: CASSHPDRELGDTEAFF; cdr3_nt: TGTGCCAGCAGCCACCCTGACAGGGAATTGGGGGACACTGAAGCTTTCTTT
v_call: TRBV27; j_call: TRBJ1-1; d_call: NA; clone_size: NA; cdr3_aa: CASHPPIGEAFF; cdr3_nt: TGTGCCAGCCATCCTCCCATCGGTGAAGCTTTCTTT
v_call: TRBV15; j_call: TRBJ2-7; d_call: NA; clone_size: NA; cdr3_aa: CATSINEFYEQYF; cdr3_nt: TGTGCCACCAGCATTAACGAATTCTACGAGCAGTACTTC
v_call: TRBV10-3; j_call: TRBJ2-5; d_call: TRBD1; clone_size: NA; cdr3_aa: CAISELRTGFRKTQYF; cdr3_nt: TGTGCCATCAGTGAGTTGAGGACAGGGTTTAGAAAGACCCAGTACTTC
v_call: TRBV29-1; j_call: TRBJ1-1; d_call: TRBD1; clone_size: NA; cdr3_aa: CSVKTGHTEAFF; cdr3_nt: TGCAGCGTGAAGACAGGGCATACTGAAGCTTTCTTT
v_call: TRBV4-1; j_call: TRBJ1-2; d_call: TRBD1; clone_size: once; cdr3_aa: CASSQPGQGAYGYTF; cdr3_nt: TGCGCCAGCAGCCAACCCGGCCAGGGGGCCTATGGCTACACCTTC
v_call: TRBV28; j_call: TRBJ1-5; d_call: NA; clone_size: NA; cdr3_aa: CASSYRDYGNQPQHF; cdr3_nt: TGTGCCAGCAGTTACAGGGATTATGGCAATCAGCCCCAGCATTTT
v_call: TRBV9; j_call: TRBJ1-5; d_call: NA; clone_size: NA; cdr3_aa: CASSQTYSNQPQHF; cdr3_nt: TGTGCCAGCAGTCAGACCTATAGCAATCAGCCCCAGCATTTT
v_call: TRBV7-3; j_call: TRBJ1-1; d_call: NA; clone_size: NA; cdr3_aa: CASSLRDLTQAFF; cdr3_nt: TGTGCCAGCAGCTTGAGGGACCTAACACAAGCTTTCTTT
v_call: TRBV7-6; j_call: TRBJ1-5; d_call: NA; clone_size: NA; cdr3_aa: CASSLVGGTDQPQHF; cdr3_nt: TGTGCCAGCAGCTTAGTAGGGGGAACGGATCAGCCCCAGCATTTT
v_call: TRBV27; j_call: TRBJ2-1; d_call: TRBD2; clone_size: few; cdr3_aa: CASSLLAGEDEQFF; cdr3_nt: TGTGCCAGCAGTTTACTAGCGGGAGAAGATGAGCAGTTCTTC
v_call: TRBV27; j_call: TRBJ2-5; d_call: NA; clone_size: NA; cdr3_aa: CASTLLGETQYF; cdr3_nt: TGTGCCAGCACCTTACTGGGAGAGACCCAGTACTTC
v_call: TRBV5-1; j_call: TRBJ2-5; d_call: NA; clone_size: NA; cdr3_aa: CASSLLAEQETQYF; cdr3_nt: TGCGCCAGCAGCTTGTTGGCGGAGCAAGAGACCCAGTACTTC
v_call: TRBV5-1; j_call: TRBJ2-7; d_call: NA; clone_size: once; cdr3_aa: CASSLSSPAGPSSYEQYF; cdr3_nt: TGCGCCAGCAGCTTGTCATCTCCGGCAGGCCCGAGTTCCTACGAGCAGTACTTC
v_call: TRBV6-1; j_call: TRBJ1-5; d_call: NA; clone_size: NA; cdr3_aa: CASSPLQRSNQPQHF; cdr3_nt: TGTGCCAGCAGCCCCCTGCAGCGTAGCAATCAGCCCCAGCATTTT
v_call: TRBV7-3; j_call: TRBJ2-1; d_call: NA; clone_size: NA; cdr3_aa: CASSRSSSFTGEQFF; cdr3_nt: TGTGCCAGCAGCCGCTCCAGCTCATTTACAGGTGAGCAGTTCTTC
v_call: TRBV14; j_call: TRBJ2-4; d_call: NA; clone_size: NA; cdr3_aa: CASSQDFGGGRPKNIQYF; cdr3_nt: TGTGCCAGCAGCCAAGACTTTGGGGGCGGACGGCCCAAAAACATTCAGTACTTC
v_call: TRBV7-9; j_call: TRBJ2-7; d_call: NA; clone_size: NA; cdr3_aa: CASSPPTRNEQYF; cdr3_nt: TGTGCCAGCAGCCCCCCGACTAGGAACGAGCAGTACTTC
v_call: TRBV5-1; j_call: TRBJ2-7; d_call: NA; clone_size: NA; cdr3_aa: CASSSRSLSSSYEQYF; cdr3_nt: TGCGCCAGCAGCTCCCGCTCTCTTTCGAGCTCCTACGAGCAGTACTTC
v_call: TRBV5-4; j_call: TRBJ1-2; d_call: NA; clone_size: once; cdr3_aa: CASSLGQVAGYTF; cdr3_nt: TGTGCCAGCAGCTTAGGCCAGGTCGCTGGCTACACCTTC
v_call: TRBV5-5; j_call: TRBJ1-5; d_call: NA; clone_size: NA; cdr3_aa: CASRMTENQPQHF; cdr3_nt: TGTGCCAGCAGAATGACAGAGAATCAGCCCCAGCATTTT
v_call: TRBV2; j_call: TRBJ1-1; d_call: TRBD1; clone_size: NA; cdr3_aa: CASSGDRVRTEAFF; cdr3_nt: TGTGCCAGCAGTGGGGACAGGGTGCGGACTGAAGCTTTCTTT
v_call: TRBV7-6; j_call: TRBJ2-3; d_call: NA; clone_size: NA; cdr3_aa: CASSLVGTSSTDTQYF; cdr3_nt: TGTGCCAGCAGCTTAGTTGGGACATCAAGCACAGATACGCAGTATTTT
v_call: TRBV28; j_call: TRBJ1-3; d_call: TRBD1; clone_size: NA; cdr3_aa: CASSLVLTGESRNTIYF; cdr3_nt: TGTGCCAGCAGCCTGGTTCTCACAGGGGAATCTCGAAACACCATATATTTT
v_call: TRBV12-5; j_call: TRBJ2-7; d_call: TRBD1; clone_size: NA; cdr3_aa: CASGPTRWTGLYF; cdr3_nt: TGTGCTAGTGGTCCGACCCGTTGGACAGGGCTCTACTTC